The sequence of this T cell receptor beta chain was determined in a study of Ad26.COV2.S vaccination and SARS-CoV-2 variants. As for the study in general: Ad26.COV2.S shots went into the muscle once or twice, 56 days apart.

The repertoire was sequenced with immunoSEQ multiplex PCR; TCRdb's copy has only in-frame clones and lacks some. Of about 350,000 clones listed, roughly 90% are singletons. Study-wide results and caveats: Among vaccine recipients, spike-specific TCR breadth exceeded that of placebo recipients.

Treatment: 19 received Ad26.COV2.S at low or high dose, single or two shots; roughly five received placebo; per-sample allocation not given. On day 63 after the first injection, vaccine and placebo recipients gave samples. In regard to this clone: The target antigen is unknown.

CDR1 and CDR2 (germline): SEHNR, FQNEAQ (reference sequence). The trim removed 4 bases at V and 6 bases at J, leaving 7 bases unmatched. The length of the CDR3 is 15 residues. The sample consisted of peripheral blood, taken in a trial of Ad26.COV2.S vaccine versus placebo. This TCR was sampled from a person between 18 and 59 years old who received the Ad26.COV2.S COVID-19 vaccine or a placebo. The chain has TRBV7-9 and TRBJ2-1; 9 bases line up with TRBD1. CDR3 sequence (DNA): TGTGCCAGCAGCTGGGGACAGGGTTCCCGCAATGAGCAGTTCTTC. It specifies CASSWGQGSRNEQFF.